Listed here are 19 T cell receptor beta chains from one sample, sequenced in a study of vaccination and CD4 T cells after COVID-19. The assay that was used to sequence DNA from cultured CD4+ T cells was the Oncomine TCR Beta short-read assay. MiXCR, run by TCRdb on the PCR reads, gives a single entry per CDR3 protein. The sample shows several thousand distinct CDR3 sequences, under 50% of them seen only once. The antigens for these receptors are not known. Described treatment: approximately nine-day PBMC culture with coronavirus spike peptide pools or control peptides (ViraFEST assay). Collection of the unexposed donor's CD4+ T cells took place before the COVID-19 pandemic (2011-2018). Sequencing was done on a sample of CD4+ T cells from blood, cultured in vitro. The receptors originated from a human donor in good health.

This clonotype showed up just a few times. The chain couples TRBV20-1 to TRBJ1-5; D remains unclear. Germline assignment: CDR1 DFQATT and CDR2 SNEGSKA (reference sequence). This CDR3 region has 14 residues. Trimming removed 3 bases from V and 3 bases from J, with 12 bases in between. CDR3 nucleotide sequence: TGCAGTGCTAGTACCGGAGATATCAATCAGCCCCAGCATTTT. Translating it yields CSASTGDINQPQHF.

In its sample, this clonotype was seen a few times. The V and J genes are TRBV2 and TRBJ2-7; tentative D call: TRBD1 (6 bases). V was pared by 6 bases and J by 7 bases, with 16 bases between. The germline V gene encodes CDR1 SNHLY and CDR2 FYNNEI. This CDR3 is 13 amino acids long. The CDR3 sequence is CASRHTGTGEQYF. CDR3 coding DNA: TGTGCCAGCAGGCACACAGGGACGGGGGAGCAGTACTTC.

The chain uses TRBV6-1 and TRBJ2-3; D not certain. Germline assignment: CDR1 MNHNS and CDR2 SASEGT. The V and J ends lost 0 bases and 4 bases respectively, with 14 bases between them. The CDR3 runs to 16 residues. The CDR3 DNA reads TGTGCCAGCAGTGAAGCGAGACTCTCTAAACCAGATACGCAGTATTTT. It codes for CASSEARLSKPDTQYF.

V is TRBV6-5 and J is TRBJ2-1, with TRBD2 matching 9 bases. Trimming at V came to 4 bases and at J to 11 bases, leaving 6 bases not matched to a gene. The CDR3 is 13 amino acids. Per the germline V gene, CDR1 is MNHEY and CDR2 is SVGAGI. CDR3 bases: TGTGCCAGCAGTTGGCGGGAGGGGCAACAGCAGTTCTTC. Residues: CASSWREGQQQFF.

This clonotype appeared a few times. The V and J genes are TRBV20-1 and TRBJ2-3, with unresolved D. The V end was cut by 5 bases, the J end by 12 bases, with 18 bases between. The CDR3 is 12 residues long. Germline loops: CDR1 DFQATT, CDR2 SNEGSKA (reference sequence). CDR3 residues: CSAPLGDQAQYF. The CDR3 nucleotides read TGCAGTGCTCCCCTCGGCGATCAAGCTCAGTATTTT.

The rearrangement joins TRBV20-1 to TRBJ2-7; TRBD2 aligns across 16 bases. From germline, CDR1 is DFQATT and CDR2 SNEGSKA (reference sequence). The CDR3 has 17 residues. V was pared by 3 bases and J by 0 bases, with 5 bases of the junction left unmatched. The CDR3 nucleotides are TGCAGTGCTAGTAAGGGACTAGCGGGGGGGCTCTCCTACGAGCAGTACTTC. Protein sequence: CSASKGLAGGLSYEQYF.

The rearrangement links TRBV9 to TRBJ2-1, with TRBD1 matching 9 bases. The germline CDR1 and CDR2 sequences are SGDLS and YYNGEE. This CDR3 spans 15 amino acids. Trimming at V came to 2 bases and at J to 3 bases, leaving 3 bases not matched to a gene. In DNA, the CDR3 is TGTGCCAGCAGCGTCGGACAGGGGAACTACAATGAGCAGTTCTTC. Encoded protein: CASSVGQGNYNEQFF.

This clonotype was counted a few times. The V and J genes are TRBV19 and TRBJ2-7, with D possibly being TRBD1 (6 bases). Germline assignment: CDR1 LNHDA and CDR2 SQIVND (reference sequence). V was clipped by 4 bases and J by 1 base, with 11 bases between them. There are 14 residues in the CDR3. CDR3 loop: CASSKAGDSYEQYF. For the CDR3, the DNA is TGTGCCAGTAGTAAGGCAGGGGATTCCTACGAGCAGTACTTC.

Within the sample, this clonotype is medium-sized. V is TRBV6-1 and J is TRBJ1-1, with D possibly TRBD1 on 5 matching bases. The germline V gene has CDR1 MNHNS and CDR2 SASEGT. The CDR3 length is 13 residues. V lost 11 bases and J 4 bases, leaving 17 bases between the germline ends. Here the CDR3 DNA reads TGTGCCGCCATTCGGGGCGAGAGCACTGAAGCTTTCTTT. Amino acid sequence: CAAIRGESTEAFF.

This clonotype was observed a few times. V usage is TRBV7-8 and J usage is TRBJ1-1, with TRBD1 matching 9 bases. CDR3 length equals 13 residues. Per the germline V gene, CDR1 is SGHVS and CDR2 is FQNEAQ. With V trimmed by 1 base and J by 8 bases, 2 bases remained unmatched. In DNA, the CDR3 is TGTGCCAGCAGCTTAGGGGACAGGGCGGAAGCTTTCTTT. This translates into CASSLGDRAEAFF.

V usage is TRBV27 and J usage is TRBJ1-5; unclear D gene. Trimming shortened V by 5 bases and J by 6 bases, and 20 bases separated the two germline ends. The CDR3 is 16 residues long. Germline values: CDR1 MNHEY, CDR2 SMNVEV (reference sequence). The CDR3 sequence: CASSPSAALLGQPQHF. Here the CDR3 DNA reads TGTGCCAGCAGTCCCTCGGCAGCCCTGCTTGGTCAGCCCCAGCATTTT.

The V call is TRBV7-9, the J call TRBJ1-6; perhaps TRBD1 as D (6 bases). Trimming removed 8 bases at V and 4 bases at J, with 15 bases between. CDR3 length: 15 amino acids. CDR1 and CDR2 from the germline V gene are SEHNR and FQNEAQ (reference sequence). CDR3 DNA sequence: TGTGCCAGCCGCCGGGGGGCCCAATATAATTCACCCCTCCACTTT. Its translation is CASRRGAQYNSPLHF. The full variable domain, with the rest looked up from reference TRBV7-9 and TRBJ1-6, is DTGVSQNPRHKITKRGQNVTFRCDPISEHNRLYWYRQTLGQGPEFLTYFQNEAQLEKSRLLSDRFSAERPKGSFSTLEIQRTEQGDSAMYLCASRRGAQYNSPLHFGNGTRLTVT.

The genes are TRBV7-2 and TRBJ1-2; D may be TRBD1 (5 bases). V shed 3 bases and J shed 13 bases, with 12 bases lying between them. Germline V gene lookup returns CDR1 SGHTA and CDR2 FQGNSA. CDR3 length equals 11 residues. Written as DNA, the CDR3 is TGTGCCAGCAGCTTTGGGGGGGGTTGCACCTTC. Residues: CASSFGGGCTF.

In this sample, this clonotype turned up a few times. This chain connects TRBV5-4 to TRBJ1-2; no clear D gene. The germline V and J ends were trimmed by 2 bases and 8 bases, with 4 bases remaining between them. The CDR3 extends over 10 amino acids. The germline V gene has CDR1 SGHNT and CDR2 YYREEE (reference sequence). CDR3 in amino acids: CASSFKGYTF. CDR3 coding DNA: TGTGCCAGCAGCTTCAAGGGCTACACCTTC.

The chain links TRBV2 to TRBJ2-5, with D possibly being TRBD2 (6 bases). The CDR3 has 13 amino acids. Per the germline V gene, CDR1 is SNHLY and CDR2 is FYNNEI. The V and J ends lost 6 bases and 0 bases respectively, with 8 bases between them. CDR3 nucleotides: TGTGCCAGCAGACGGGGGTACCAAGAGACCCAGTACTTC. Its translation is CASRRGYQETQYF.

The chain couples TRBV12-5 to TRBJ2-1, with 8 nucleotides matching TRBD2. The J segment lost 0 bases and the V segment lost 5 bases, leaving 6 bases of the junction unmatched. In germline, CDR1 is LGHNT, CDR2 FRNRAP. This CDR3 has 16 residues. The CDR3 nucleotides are TGTGCTAGTGGTCGAGAGCGGGGGAGCTCCTACAATGAGCAGTTCTTC. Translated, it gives CASGRERGSSYNEQFF.

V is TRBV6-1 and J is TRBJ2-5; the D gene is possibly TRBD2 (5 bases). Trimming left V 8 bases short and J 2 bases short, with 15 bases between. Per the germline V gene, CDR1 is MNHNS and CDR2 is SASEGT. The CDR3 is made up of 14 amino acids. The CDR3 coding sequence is TGTGCCAGCGGGTTGCCGGGGAGTCAAGAGACCCAGTACTTC. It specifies CASGLPGSQETQYF.

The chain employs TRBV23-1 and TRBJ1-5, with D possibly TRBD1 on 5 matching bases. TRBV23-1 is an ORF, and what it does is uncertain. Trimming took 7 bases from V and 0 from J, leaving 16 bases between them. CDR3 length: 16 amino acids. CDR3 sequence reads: CASILVLGASNQPQHF. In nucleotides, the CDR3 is TGCGCCAGCATCCTCGTCCTCGGGGCTAGCAATCAGCCCCAGCATTTT.

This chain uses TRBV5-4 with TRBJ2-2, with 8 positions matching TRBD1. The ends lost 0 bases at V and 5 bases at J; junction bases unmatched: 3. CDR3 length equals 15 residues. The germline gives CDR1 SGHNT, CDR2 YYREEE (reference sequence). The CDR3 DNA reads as TGTGCCAGCAGCTTGGGGCAGGGGGCAACCGGGGAGCTGTTTTTT. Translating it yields CASSLGQGATGELFF.